This TCR beta chain was sequenced in a study of technical replicates of blood from four donors. V dropped 8 bases and J dropped 3 bases, with 13 bases sitting between them. This CDR3 contains 13 residues. The germline gives CDR1 ENHRY, CDR2 SYGVKD. Assay used: immunoSEQ multiplex PCR; TCRdb lists only in-frame clones, some missing. The sample lists tens of thousands of clones, approximately 94% occurring once. This clone was counted a single time. V is TRBV10-3 and J is TRBJ1-2; D is perhaps TRBD1 (5 bases). The sequenced sample consisted of T cells isolated from PBMCs. This clonotype originated in a human donor in good health. The CDR3 DNA sequence: TGTGCCATCGGAGGGGTCCCTTACTATGGCTACACCTTC. Encoded protein: CAIGGVPYYGYTF.